The 22 T cell receptor beta chains presented below share a single source sample, sequenced in a study of regulatory T cells in long-lasting Graves disease. CDR3 regions were amplified by Arm-PCR using iRepertoire HTBI primers to build TCR beta libraries. From the multiplex PCR reads, TCRdb called clonotypes with MiXCR, one entry per CDR3 protein. Altogether approximately 460,000 distinct CDR3 sequences are present, about a sixth being singletons, with the ten largest covering approximately 12%. Time point given: newly diagnosed GD, antithyroid drugs for less than 3 months. RNA isolated from PBMCs was used to make the TCR library. These data also featured in a second study, about T cells in Graves' hyperthyroidism and ophthalmopathy.

Sequences were derived from peripheral blood mononuclear cells (PBMCs), sampled at new diagnosis, from a patient treated with antithyroid drugs. The receptors shown here come from a woman aged 30 to 39 with Graves disease.

This clonotype was seen many times. The rearrangement links TRBV5-1 to TRBJ2-7; TRBD2 matches 7 bases. Germline values: CDR1 SGHRS, CDR2 YFSETQ. The trim removed 0 bases at V and 6 bases at J, leaving 9 bases unmatched. The CDR3 extends over 15 amino acids. CDR3 DNA: TGCGCCAGCAGCTTGGGTAGCGGGTCCCCCGGCGAGCAGTACTTC. Residues: CASSLGSGSPGEQYF. Full variable domain (remainder filled in from reference TRBV5-1 and TRBJ2-7): KAGVTQTPRYLIKTRGQQVTLSCSPISGHRSVSWYQQTPGQGLQFLFEYFSETQRNKGNFPGRFSGRQFSNSRSEMNVSTLELGDSALYLCASSLGSGSPGEQYFGPGTRLTVT.

This clonotype was picked up many times. The chain recombines TRBV5-1 with TRBJ2-1; TRBD2 agrees at 10 bases. V was clipped by 2 bases and J by 2 bases; unmatched bases: 7. CDR3 length: 17 amino acids. Looked up from germline, CDR1 is SGHRS and CDR2 is YFSETQ. The CDR3 spells CASSFSVTSGTYNEQFF. The CDR3, as DNA: TGCGCCAGCAGCTTTAGTGTTACTAGCGGGACCTACAATGAGCAGTTCTTC.

In this sample, this clonotype turned up many times. The chain has TRBV20-1 and TRBJ1-5; no definite D call. CDR1 DFQATT and CDR2 SNEGSKA come from the germline V gene (reference sequence). The V end lost 7 bases, the J end lost 1 base, and 8 bases lay between the germline ends. The CDR3 has 12 residues. Here the CDR3 DNA reads TGCAGTGGCGGGGAGAGCAATCAGCCCCAGCATTTT. As protein: CSGGESNQPQHF.

This clonotype was seen at least ten times. The chain is built from TRBV3-1 and TRBJ2-2; tentative D call: TRBD2 (5 bases). This CDR3 is 13 amino acids long. Germline V gene data show CDR1 as LGHDT and CDR2 as YNNKEL (reference sequence). V dropped 2 bases and J dropped 7 bases, with 8 bases sitting between them. The CDR3 region has the DNA TGTGCCAGCAGCCAATCCGGGGTCGGGGAGCTGTTTTTT. Its protein is CASSQSGVGELFF.

This clonotype has ten or more counts. The chain has TRBV5-1 and TRBJ2-7; D might be TRBD1 or TRBD2, each matching 5 bases. Trimming took off 3 bases at V and 0 bases at J, with 16 bases between the two ends. This CDR3 contains 16 residues. The germline CDR1 and CDR2 sequences are SGHRS and YFSETQ. CDR3 protein: CASSSGTKGSSYEQYF. DNA of the CDR3: TGCGCCAGCAGCTCCGGGACCAAGGGATCCTCCTACGAGCAGTACTTC.

The sample holds many counts of this clonotype. The chain links TRBV18 to TRBJ2-5; D possibly matches TRBD1 or TRBD2 (5 bases each). Germline assignment: CDR1 KGHSH and CDR2 LQKENI. The CDR3 has 14 residues. Trimming took off 4 bases at V and 1 base at J, with 10 bases between the two ends. CDR3 protein: CASSLGEFQETQYF. The CDR3 DNA follows: TGTGCCAGCTCACTGGGGGAGTTCCAAGAGACCCAGTACTTC. Full variable domain (remainder filled in from reference TRBV18 and TRBJ2-5): NAGVMQNPRHLVRRRGQEARLRCSPMKGHSHVYWYRQLPEEGLKFMVYLQKENIIDESGMPKERFSAEFPKEGPSILRIQQVVRGDSAAYFCASSLGEFQETQYFGPGTRLLVL.

The J gene is TRBJ2-1, the V gene TRBV11-2; TRBD1 agrees at 7 bases. The germline gives CDR1 SGHAT, CDR2 FQNNGV. Germline trimming cut 3 bases from V and 4 bases from J; bases unmatched to any gene: 18. CDR3 length: 19 residues. CDR3 amino acids: CASSFGTLGPGQTYNEQFF. The CDR3, as DNA: TGTGCCAGCAGCTTTGGTACCCTAGGACCGGGACAGACATACAATGAGCAGTTCTTC.

This clonotype was counted ten times or more. The CDR3 reads CASTSGTHRWGNTQYF. The CDR3 DNA sequence: TGTGCCAGCACTAGCGGGACCCACCGATGGGGAAATACGCAGTATTTT. The V and J genes are TRBV7-2 and TRBJ2-3; 9 bases map to TRBD2. With V trimmed by 7 bases and J by 7 bases, 15 bases remained unmatched. Germline CDR1 and CDR2: SGHTA and FQGNSA. CDR3 length equals 16 residues. Based on the CDR3 plus reference TRBV7-2 and TRBJ2-3, the full variable domain is GAGVSQSPSNKVTEKGKDVELRCDPISGHTALYWYRQSLGQGLEFLIYFQGNSAPDKSGLPSDRFSAERTGGSVSTLTIQRTQQEDSAVYLCASTSGTHRWGNTQYFGPGTRLTVL.

In its sample, this clonotype was seen many times. The chain employs TRBV11-2 and TRBJ2-2; 8 bases fit TRBD2. V shed 4 bases and J 3 bases; nucleotides not matched to a gene: 13. The CDR3 sequence is 18 residues long. Germline V lookup: CDR1 SGHAT, CDR2 FQNNGV. Here the CDR3 DNA reads TGTGCCAGCAGCTCCCCCCCCGGGAGCGGGAGATACACCGGGGAGCTGTTTTTT. Its translation: CASSSPPGSGRYTGELFF.

In this sample, this clonotype turned up once. V is TRBV5-4 and J is TRBJ1-6, with TRBD1 identical over 9 bases. V lost 4 bases, J lost 9 bases, and 2 bases stayed unmatched. There are 13 residues in the CDR3. Germline CDR1 is SGHNT and CDR2 is YYREEE (reference sequence). The CDR3 loop is CASSDRGVSPLHF. DNA of the CDR3: TGTGCCAGCAGCGACAGGGGGGTTTCACCCCTCCACTTT. Full variable domain (rest looked up from reference TRBV5-4 and TRBJ1-6): ETGVTQSPTHLIKTRGQQVTLRCSSQSGHNTVSWYQQALGQGPQFIFQYYREEENGRGNFPPRFSGLQFPNYSSELNVNALELDDSALYLCASSDRGVSPLHFGNGTRLTVT.

This chain joins TRBV19 and TRBJ2-5, with D perhaps matching TRBD1 (6 bases). Germline CDR1 LNHDA, CDR2 SQIVND (reference sequence). V lost 4 bases to trimming and J lost 3 bases, with 18 bases between them. The CDR3 loop spans 16 amino acids. This CDR3 reads CASSTSQGSNKETQYF. The CDR3 region has the DNA TGTGCCAGTAGTACGTCTCAGGGGTCGAACAAAGAGACCCAGTACTTC.

At least ten counts were recorded for this clonotype. This chain joins TRBV29-1 and TRBJ1-2, with 7 bases matching TRBD1. This CDR3 comprises 14 residues. Trimming at V came to 5 bases and at J to 0 bases, leaving 6 bases not matched to a gene. CDR1 SQVTM and CDR2 ANQGSEA come from the germline V gene. The CDR3 is CSVRDSEANYGYTF. The CDR3 DNA reads as TGCAGCGTTCGGGACAGCGAAGCTAACTATGGCTACACCTTC. The entire variable domain, with the rest obtained from reference TRBV29-1 and TRBJ1-2, is as follows: SAVISQKPSRDICQRGTSLTIQCQVDSQVTMMFWYRQQPGQSLTLIATANQGSEATYESGFVIDKFPISRPNLTFSTLTVSNMSPEDSSIYLCSVRDSEANYGYTFGSGTRLTVV.

This clonotype was observed at least ten times. The rearrangement joins TRBV20-1 to TRBJ2-1, with 15 bases lining up with TRBD2. Germline V CDR1 and CDR2: DFQATT, SNEGSKA (reference sequence). Trimming removed 3 bases from V and 12 bases from J; junction bases left unmatched: 12. The CDR3 runs to 16 residues. The CDR3 loop reads CSARQEGLAGGIWQFF. Written as DNA, the CDR3 is TGCAGTGCTAGGCAAGAAGGACTAGCGGGAGGGATCTGGCAGTTCTTC.

The rearrangement links TRBV19 to TRBJ2-1; TRBD2 matches 11 bases. The CDR3 has 16 residues. Trimming at V came to 10 bases and at J to 6 bases, leaving 14 bases not matched to a gene. Germline CDR1 and CDR2: LNHDA and SQIVND (reference sequence). This CDR3 reads CATTKNSGRARNEQFF. Here the CDR3 DNA reads TGTGCCACCACGAAGAATAGCGGGAGGGCCCGCAATGAGCAGTTCTTC.

This clonotype was seen many times. V usage is TRBV28 and J usage is TRBJ1-5; a weak D match, TRBD1 (5 bases). Germline assignment: CDR1 MDHEN and CDR2 SYDVKM. The CDR3 runs to 15 residues. The V end lost 4 bases, the J end lost 2 bases, and 12 bases lay between the germline ends. The chain's CDR3 is CASSSGLGGNQPQHF. As DNA, the CDR3 is TGTGCCAGCAGTTCGGGGCTTGGAGGCAATCAGCCCCAGCATTTT.

This clonotype was seen only a few times. This chain connects TRBV19 to TRBJ2-7; possibly TRBD1 for D (6 bases). V was clipped by 7 bases and J by 2 bases, with 18 bases between them. Germline assignment: CDR1 LNHDA and CDR2 SQIVND (reference sequence). This CDR3 is built from 15 residues. In DNA, the CDR3 is TGTGCCAGTATGGATCCGGAAGGACAGCCCTACGAGCAGTACTTC. Amino acids: CASMDPEGQPYEQYF.

Ten or more counts support this clonotype. J is TRBJ2-1 and V is TRBV18, with a weak D call TRBD1 (6 bases). CDR3 size: 14 residues. Germline V lookup: CDR1 KGHSH, CDR2 LQKENI. V was trimmed by 2 bases and J by 6 bases, leaving 11 bases between them. CDR3 residues: CASSPERGINEQFF. CDR3 in DNA: TGTGCCAGCTCACCAGAAAGGGGGATCAATGAGCAGTTCTTC. Based on the CDR3 plus reference TRBV18 and TRBJ2-1, the full variable domain is NAGVMQNPRHLVRRRGQEARLRCSPMKGHSHVYWYRQLPEEGLKFMVYLQKENIIDESGMPKERFSAEFPKEGPSILRIQQVVRGDSAAYFCASSPERGINEQFFGPGTRLTVL.

In DNA, the CDR3 is TGTGCCAGTACCTCTTGGGGACAGGGTATAAATCCGCAGTATTTT. Protein sequence: CASTSWGQGINPQYF. The V and J genes are TRBV28 and TRBJ2-3; 9 positions match TRBD1. J lost 10 bases, V lost 9 bases, and 17 bases had no gene match. Germline V gene lookup returns CDR1 MDHEN and CDR2 SYDVKM. This CDR3 spans 15 amino acids.

This clonotype appeared many times. The genes are TRBV14 and TRBJ2-2; 8 bases are a match to TRBD2. With V trimmed by 0 bases and J by 7 bases, 7 bases remained unmatched. This CDR3 spans 16 amino acids. Germline values: CDR1 SGHDN, CDR2 FVKESK. CDR3 sequence reads: CASSQDLRGLGGELFF. The CDR3 nucleotides read TGTGCCAGCAGCCAAGATCTTCGGGGACTAGGCGGGGAGCTGTTTTTT.

This clonotype was detected many times. This sequence joins TRBV12-5 and TRBJ2-2; TRBD2 matches at 10 bases. V gave up 7 bases and J gave up 6 bases; unmatched junction bases: 11. Germline CDR1 reads LGHNT; CDR2 reads FRNRAP. The CDR3 is 16 residues long. The CDR3 DNA sequence: TGTGCTAGTGCCCCTTCCACTAGCGGGGCGCCCGGGGAGCTGTTTTTT. This codes for CASAPSTSGAPGELFF.

The chain employs TRBV20-1 and TRBJ1-4; D not resolved. Germline V gene sequence: CDR1 DFQATT, CDR2 SNEGSKA (reference sequence). Trimming took 0 bases from V and 8 from J, leaving 16 bases between them. This CDR3 has 15 residues. CDR3 protein: CSARDYQRGGEKLFF. The CDR3 region has the DNA TGCAGTGCTAGAGACTACCAAAGAGGCGGGGAAAAACTGTTTTTT.

This clonotype has a count of ten or more. This sequence joins TRBV12-5 and TRBJ2-4, with TRBD1 as a possible D gene (6 bases). Deletions cut 9 bases from V and 5 bases from J, with 17 bases between. This CDR3 comprises 14 residues. Germline V gives CDR1 LGHNT, CDR2 FRNRAP. CDR3: CASGLGDNQNIQYF. CDR3 in DNA: TGTGCTAGCGGACTCGGGGACAATCAAAACATTCAGTACTTC.